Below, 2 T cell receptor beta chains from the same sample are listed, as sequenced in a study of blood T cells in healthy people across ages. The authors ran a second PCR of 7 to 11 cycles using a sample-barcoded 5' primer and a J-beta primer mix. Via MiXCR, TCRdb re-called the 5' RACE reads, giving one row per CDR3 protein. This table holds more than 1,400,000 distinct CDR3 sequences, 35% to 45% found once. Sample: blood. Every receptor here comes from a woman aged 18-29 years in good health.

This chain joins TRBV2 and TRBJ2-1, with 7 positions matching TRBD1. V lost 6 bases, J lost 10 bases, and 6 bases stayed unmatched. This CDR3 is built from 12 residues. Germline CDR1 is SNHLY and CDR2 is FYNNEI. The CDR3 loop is CASRLGDREQFF. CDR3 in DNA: TGTGCCAGCAGACTAGGGGACAGAGAGCAGTTCTTC.

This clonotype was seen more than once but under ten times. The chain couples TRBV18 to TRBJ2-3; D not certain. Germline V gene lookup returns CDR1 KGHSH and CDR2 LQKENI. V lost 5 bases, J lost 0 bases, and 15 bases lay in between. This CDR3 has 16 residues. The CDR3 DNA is TGTGCCAGCTCAACCCAGAACCCCTCTAGCACAGATACGCAGTATTTT. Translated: CASSTQNPSSTDTQYF. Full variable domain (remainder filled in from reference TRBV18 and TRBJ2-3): NAGVMQNPRHLVRRRGQEARLRCSPMKGHSHVYWYRQLPEEGLKFMVYLQKENIIDESGMPKERFSAEFPKEGPSILRIQQVVRGDSAAYFCASSTQNPSSTDTQYFGPGTRLTVL.